This T cell receptor (beta chain) was sequenced during a study of blood T cell repertoires in COVID-19. The protocol was immunoSEQ multiplex PCR, while the TCRdb copy is restricted to in-frame clones and leaves out a portion. The profile shows roughly 210,000 clones, 87% of them singletons. From germline, CDR1 is WNHNN and CDR2 SYGVQD (reference sequence). CDR3 size: 15 residues. Trimming took 3 bases from V and 7 from J; bases not matched to a gene: 6. This clonotype was obtained from a man under 40 in a cohort exposed to, infected with or recovered from COVID-19 (not recorded which). The J gene is TRBJ2-1, the V gene TRBV10-1; TRBD2 matches at 10 bases. Sequencing was carried out using PBMCs or T cells enriched from blood (not recorded which). CDR3 in DNA: TGCGCCAGCAGTGATTTAGCGGGAGGTTGGAATGAGCAGTTCTTC. It encodes CASSDLAGGWNEQFF.